This T cell receptor beta chain was documented in a study of blood T cell repertoires in COVID-19. Overall study context: Sources were T cells, B-cell-depleted T cells, or PBMCs; the material itself was cDNA or gDNA.

Original analysis: Using reference gene primer amplification, nucleated cell counts were estimated. Measured with immunoSEQ multiplex PCR; TCRdb has only the in-frame clones, and not every one. That table furnishes V, J and clone size, whereas the DNA furnished D and trimming. The data show fewer than 25,000 clones, with roughly 88% seen just once and around 2.9% held by the top ten. The CDR3 covers 14 residues. Germline loops: CDR1 MGHRA, CDR2 YSYEKL. Unmatched junction bases numbered 5, after V lost 6 bases and J lost 7 bases. Material: peripheral blood. The chain couples TRBV4-1 to TRBJ2-1; TRBD2 matches at 11 bases. The sequence derives from a man between 65 and 79 years old with acute or convalescent COVID-19. DNA of the CDR3: TGCGCCAGCAGAGCCGGGACTAGCGGTAATGAGCAGTTCTTC. Its protein product is CASRAGTSGNEQFF.